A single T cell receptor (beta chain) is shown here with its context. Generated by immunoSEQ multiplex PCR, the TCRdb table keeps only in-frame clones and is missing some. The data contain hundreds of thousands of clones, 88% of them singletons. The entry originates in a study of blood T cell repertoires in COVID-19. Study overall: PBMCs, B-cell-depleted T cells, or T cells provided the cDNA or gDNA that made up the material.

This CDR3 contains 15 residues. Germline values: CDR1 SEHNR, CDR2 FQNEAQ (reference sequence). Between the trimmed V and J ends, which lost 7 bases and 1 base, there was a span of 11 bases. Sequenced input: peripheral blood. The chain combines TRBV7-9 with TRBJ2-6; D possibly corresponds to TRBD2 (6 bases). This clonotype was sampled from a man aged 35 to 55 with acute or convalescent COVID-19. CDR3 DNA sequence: TGTGCCAGCACCCCCCGGGGGTCTGGGGCCAACGTCCTGACTTTC. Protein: CASTPRGSGANVLTF.